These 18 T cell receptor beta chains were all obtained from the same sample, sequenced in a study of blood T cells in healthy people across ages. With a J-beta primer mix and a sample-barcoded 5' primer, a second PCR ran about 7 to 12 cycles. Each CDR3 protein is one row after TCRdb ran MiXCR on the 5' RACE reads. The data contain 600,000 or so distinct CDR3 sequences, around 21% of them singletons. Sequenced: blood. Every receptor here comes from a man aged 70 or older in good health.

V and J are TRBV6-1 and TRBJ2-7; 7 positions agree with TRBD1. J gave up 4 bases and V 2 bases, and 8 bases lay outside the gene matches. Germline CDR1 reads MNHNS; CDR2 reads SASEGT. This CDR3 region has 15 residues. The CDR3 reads CASSEKGQVQYEQYF. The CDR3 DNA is TGTGCCAGCAGTGAAAAAGGACAGGTCCAATACGAGCAGTACTTC.

The CDR3 DNA reads as TGTGCCAGCTCACAAAATTTGCCCGGGACAGGGCACACAGATACGCAGTATTTT. Its protein product is CASSQNLPGTGHTDTQYF. The chain links TRBV18 to TRBJ2-3; TRBD1 matches 9 bases. CDR3 length: 18 residues. Germline assignment: CDR1 KGHSH and CDR2 LQKENI. J gave up 2 bases and V 4 bases, and 13 bases lay outside the gene matches. The complete variable domain, with remaining parts taken from reference TRBV18 and TRBJ2-3, reads NAGVMQNPRHLVRRRGQEARLRCSPMKGHSHVYWYRQLPEEGLKFMVYLQKENIIDESGMPKERFSAEFPKEGPSILRIQQVVRGDSAAYFCASSQNLPGTGHTDTQYFGPGTRLTVL.

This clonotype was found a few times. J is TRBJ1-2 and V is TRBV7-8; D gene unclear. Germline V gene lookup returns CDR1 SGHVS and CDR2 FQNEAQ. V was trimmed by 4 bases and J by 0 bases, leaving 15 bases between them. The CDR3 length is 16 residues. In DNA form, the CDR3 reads TGTGCCAGCAGCTCCCGCAGCGTCGTGGCTAACTATGGCTACACCTTC. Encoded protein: CASSSRSVVANYGYTF.

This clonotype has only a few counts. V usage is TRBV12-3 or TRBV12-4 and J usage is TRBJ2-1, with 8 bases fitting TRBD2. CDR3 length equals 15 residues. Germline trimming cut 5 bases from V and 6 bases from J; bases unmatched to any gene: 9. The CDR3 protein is CASSPGTSYGNEQFF. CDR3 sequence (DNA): TGTGCCAGCAGTCCGGGGACTAGTTACGGCAATGAGCAGTTCTTC.

The CDR3 spells CASSPNRDRSYEQYF. The CDR3 DNA reads TGTGCCAGCAGTCCCAACCGGGACAGGTCCTACGAGCAGTACTTC. The rearrangement uses TRBV27 and TRBJ2-1; 8 positions match TRBD1. The J call may be incorrect, as the DNA end agrees better with TRBJ2-7. The germline V gene encodes CDR1 MNHEY and CDR2 SMNVEV (reference sequence). The CDR3 is 15 amino acids.

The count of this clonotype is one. CDR3 nucleotide sequence: TGTGCCAGCAGTCCAGGACTAGCGGGAGGTTCTGAGACCCAGTACTTC. It yields the protein CASSPGLAGGSETQYF. The chain combines TRBV28 with TRBJ2-5, with 14 bases fitting TRBD2. The CDR3 is 16 residues long. Germline V gives CDR1 MDHEN, CDR2 SYDVKM. V was pared by 5 bases and J by 5 bases, with 7 bases of the junction left unmatched.

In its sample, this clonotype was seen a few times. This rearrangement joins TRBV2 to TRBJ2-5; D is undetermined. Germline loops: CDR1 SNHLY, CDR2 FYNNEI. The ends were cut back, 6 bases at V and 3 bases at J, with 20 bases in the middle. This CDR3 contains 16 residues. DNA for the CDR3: TGTGCCAGCAGCCAAGAGGATGGGTTCAGGAAAGAGACCCAGTACTTC. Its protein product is CASSQEDGFRKETQYF.

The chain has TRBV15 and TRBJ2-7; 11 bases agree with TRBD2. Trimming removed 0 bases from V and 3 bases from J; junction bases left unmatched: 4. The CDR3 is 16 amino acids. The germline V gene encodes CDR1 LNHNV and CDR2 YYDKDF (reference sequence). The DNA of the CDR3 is TGTGCCACCAGCAGAGACCCCACTAGCGGGAGCTACGAGCAGTACTTC. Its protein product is CATSRDPTSGSYEQYF.

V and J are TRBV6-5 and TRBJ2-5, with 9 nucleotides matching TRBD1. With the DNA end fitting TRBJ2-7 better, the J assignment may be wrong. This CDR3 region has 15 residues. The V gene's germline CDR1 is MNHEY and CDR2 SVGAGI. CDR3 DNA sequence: TGTGCCAGCAGTAACCAGGACAGGGGACAGTACGAGCAGTACTTC. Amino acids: CASSNQDRGQYEQYF.

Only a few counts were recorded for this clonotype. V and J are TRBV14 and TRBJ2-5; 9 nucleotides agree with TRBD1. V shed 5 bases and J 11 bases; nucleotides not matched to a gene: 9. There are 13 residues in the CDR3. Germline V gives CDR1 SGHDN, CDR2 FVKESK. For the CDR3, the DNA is TGTGCCAGCAGCGTAACGACAGGGGGTGAGCAGTACTTC. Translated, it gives CASSVTTGGEQYF.

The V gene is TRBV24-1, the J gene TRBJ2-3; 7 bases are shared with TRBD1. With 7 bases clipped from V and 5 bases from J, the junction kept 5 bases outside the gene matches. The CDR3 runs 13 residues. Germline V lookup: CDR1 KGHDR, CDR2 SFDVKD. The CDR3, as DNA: TGTGCCACCAGCGAGGGGGCTGAAGATACGCAGTATTTT. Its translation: CATSEGAEDTQYF.

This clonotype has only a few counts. The CDR3 DNA sequence: TGCAGCATTCGGACAGGGGGGGGCTCCTACAATGAGCAGTTCTTC. This codes for CSIRTGGGSYNEQFF. V usage is TRBV29-1 and J usage is TRBJ2-1; 10 nucleotides match TRBD1. This CDR3 region has 15 residues. Trimming cost V 8 bases and J 0 bases; bases outside gene matches: 7. CDR1 SQVTM and CDR2 ANQGSEA come from the germline V gene.

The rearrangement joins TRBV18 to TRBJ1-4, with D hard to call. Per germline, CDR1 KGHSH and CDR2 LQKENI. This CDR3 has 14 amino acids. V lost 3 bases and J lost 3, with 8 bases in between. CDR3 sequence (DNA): TGTGCCAGCTCACCCGGACTGCCTAATGAAAAACTGTTTTTT. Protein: CASSPGLPNEKLFF.

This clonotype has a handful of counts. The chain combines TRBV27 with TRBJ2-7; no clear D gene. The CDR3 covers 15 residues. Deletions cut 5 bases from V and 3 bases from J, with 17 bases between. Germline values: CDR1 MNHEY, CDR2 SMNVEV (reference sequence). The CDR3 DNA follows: TGTGCCAGCAGTCCTCGTCCCCACAGCAGCTACGAGCAGTACTTC. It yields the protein CASSPRPHSSYEQYF.

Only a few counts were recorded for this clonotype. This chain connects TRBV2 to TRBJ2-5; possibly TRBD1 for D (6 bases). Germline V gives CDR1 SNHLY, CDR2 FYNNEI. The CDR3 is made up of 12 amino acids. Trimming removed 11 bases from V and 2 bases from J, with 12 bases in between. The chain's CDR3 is CAGRDNQETQYF. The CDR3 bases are TGTGCCGGCCGGGACAATCAAGAGACCCAGTACTTC.

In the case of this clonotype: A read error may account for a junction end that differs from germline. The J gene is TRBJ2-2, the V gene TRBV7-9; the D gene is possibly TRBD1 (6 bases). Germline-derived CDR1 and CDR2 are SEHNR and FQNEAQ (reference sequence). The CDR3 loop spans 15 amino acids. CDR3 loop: CASSLTGTNAGELFF. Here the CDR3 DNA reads TGTGCCAGCAGCTTAACAGGGACGAACGCCGGGGAGCTGTTTTTT.

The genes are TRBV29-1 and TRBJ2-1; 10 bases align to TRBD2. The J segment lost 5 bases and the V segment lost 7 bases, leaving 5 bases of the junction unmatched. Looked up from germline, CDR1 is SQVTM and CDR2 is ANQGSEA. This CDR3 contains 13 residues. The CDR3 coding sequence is TGCAGCGGTGGACTAGCGGAGAACAATGAGCAGTTCTTC. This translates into CSGGLAENNEQFF.

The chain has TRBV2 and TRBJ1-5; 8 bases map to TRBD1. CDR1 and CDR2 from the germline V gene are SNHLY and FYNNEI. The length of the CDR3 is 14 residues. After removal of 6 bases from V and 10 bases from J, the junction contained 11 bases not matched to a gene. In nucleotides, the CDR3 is TGTGCCAGCAGATGGGACAGGACCGGGATCCCCCAGCATTTT. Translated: CASRWDRTGIPQHF.